This paragraph reports one T cell receptor (beta chain). The data derive from a study of T-cell memory formation after mild COVID-19. Turning to the study itself: Clustering of TCRs was largely donor specific.

The germline V gene has CDR1 LNHDA and CDR2 SQIVND (reference sequence). V shed 4 bases and J shed 1 base, with 13 bases lying between them. The CDR3 is 16 amino acids. Via MiXCR, TCRdb re-called the 5' RACE reads, giving one row per CDR3 protein. In the table there are roughly 260,000 distinct CDR3 sequences, 16% of which are singletons. This sequence was found in a man between 18 and 35 years old who had mild COVID-19 (a few samples of this study predate the infection). Cell type and time point are not known. Input material: PBMCs or a T cell subset sorted from them (not recorded which). The rearrangement links TRBV19 to TRBJ2-2; possibly TRBD2 for D (5 bases). The CDR3 here is CASSKGFGVNTGELFF. CDR3 DNA: TGTGCCAGTAGTAAAGGTTTCGGGGTGAACACCGGGGAGCTGTTTTTT.